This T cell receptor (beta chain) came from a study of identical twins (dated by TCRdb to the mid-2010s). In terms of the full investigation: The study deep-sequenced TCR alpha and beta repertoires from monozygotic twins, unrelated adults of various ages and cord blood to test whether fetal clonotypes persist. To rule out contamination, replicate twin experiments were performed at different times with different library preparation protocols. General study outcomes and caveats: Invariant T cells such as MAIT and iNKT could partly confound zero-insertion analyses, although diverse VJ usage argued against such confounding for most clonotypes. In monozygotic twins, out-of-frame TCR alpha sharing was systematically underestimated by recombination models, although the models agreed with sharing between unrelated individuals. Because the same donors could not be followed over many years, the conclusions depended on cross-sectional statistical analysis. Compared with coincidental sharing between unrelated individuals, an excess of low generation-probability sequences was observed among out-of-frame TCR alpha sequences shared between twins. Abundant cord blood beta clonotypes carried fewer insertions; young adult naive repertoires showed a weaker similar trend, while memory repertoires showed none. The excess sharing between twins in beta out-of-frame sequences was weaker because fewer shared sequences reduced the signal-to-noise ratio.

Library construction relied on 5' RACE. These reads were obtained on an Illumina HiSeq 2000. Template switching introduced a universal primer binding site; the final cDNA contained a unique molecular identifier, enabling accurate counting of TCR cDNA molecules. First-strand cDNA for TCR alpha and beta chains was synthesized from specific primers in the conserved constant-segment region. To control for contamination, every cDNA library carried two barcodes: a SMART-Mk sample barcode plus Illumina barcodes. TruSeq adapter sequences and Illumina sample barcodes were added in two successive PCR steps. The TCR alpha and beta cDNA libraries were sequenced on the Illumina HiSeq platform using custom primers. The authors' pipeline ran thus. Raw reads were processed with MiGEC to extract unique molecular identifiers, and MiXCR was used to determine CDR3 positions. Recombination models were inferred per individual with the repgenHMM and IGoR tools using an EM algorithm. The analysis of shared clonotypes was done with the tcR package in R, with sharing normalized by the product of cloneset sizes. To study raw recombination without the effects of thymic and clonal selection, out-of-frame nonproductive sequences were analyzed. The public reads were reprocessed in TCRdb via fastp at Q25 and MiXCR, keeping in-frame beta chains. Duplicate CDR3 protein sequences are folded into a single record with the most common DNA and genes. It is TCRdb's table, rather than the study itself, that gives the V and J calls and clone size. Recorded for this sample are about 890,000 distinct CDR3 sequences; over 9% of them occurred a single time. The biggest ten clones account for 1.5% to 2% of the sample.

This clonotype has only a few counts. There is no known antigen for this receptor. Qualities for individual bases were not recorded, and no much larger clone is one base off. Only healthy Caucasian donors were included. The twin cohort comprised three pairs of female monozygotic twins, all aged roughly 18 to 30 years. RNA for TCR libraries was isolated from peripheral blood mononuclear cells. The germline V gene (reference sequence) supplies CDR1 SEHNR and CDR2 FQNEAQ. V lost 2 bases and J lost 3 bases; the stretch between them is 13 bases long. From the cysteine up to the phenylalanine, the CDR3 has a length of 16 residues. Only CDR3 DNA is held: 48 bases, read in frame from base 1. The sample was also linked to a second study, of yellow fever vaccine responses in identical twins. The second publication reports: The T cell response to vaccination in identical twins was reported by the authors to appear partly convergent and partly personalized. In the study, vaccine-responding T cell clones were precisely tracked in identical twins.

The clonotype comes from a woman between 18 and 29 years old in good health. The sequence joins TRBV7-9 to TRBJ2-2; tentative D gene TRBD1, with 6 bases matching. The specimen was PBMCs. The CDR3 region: CASSLRSGVDTGELFF. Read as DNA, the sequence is TGTGCCAGCAGCTTAAGATCAGGGGTTGACACCGGGGAGCTGTTTTTT.